A single sample gave rise to the 22 T cell receptor beta chains below, sequenced in a study of CD8 T cells in ankylosing spondylitis. One entry per CDR3 protein results from TCRdb running MiXCR on the 5' RACE reads. The sample has approximately 350,000 distinct CDR3 sequences; 20% are singletons. The material sequenced was blood, either unsorted or a sorted T cell fraction (not recorded which). All receptors come from a male donor with ankylosing spondylitis or in good health (not recorded which).

This clonotype has just a few counts. The chain links TRBV24-1 to TRBJ2-1; a possible D gene is TRBD2 (6 bases). Trimming left V 5 bases short and J 2 bases short, with 9 bases between. Germline CDR1 is KGHDR and CDR2 is SFDVKD. This CDR3 comprises 14 residues. CDR3 loop: CATSGLEPYNEQFF. The DNA for the CDR3 is TGTGCCACCAGTGGACTAGAACCCTACAATGAGCAGTTCTTC.

This clonotype was seen more than once but under ten times. As DNA, the CDR3 is TGTGCCAGCAGCTCACCCACCGGACTAGCGGGACTCACAGATACGCAGTATTTT. It translates to CASSSPTGLAGLTDTQYF. V is TRBV11-1 and J is TRBJ2-3; 12 positions match TRBD2. This CDR3 region has 18 residues. V lost 4 bases to trimming and J lost 2 bases; unmatched junction nucleotides: 10. Germline CDR1 and CDR2: SGHAT and FQDESV (reference sequence).

The chain joins TRBV20-1 to TRBJ2-5; possibly TRBD1 for D (5 bases). From germline, CDR1 is DFQATT and CDR2 SNEGSKA (reference sequence). The CDR3 runs to 15 residues. Trimming cost V 0 bases and J 1 base, with 12 bases left between them. The CDR3 DNA follows: TGCAGTGCTAGAGATCTGGAGACAGCCCAAGAGACCCAGTACTTC. As protein: CSARDLETAQETQYF.

In its sample, this clonotype was seen a few times. This chain links TRBV6-2 or TRBV6-3 with TRBJ2-1; TRBD2 matches at 8 bases. The V gene end was trimmed by 4 bases and the J gene end by 8 bases; junction bases not matched to a gene: 7. CDR3 length equals 14 residues. CDR1 MNHEY and CDR2 SVGEGT come from the germline V gene. The CDR3 DNA follows: TGTGCCAGCAGTTCCGGGAGGGGGGGCTATGAGCAGTTCTTC. Protein: CASSSGRGGYEQFF.

This clonotype was recorded a few times. A much larger clone lies one base from this, so it may be a read error. The V and J genes are TRBV7-7 and TRBJ2-2, with unresolved D. Trimming removed 1 base at V and 4 bases at J, with 4 bases between. The CDR3 has 13 amino acids. Germline V lookup: CDR1 SSHAT, CDR2 FNYEAQ (reference sequence). The chain's CDR3 is CASSLDLTGELFF. The CDR3, as DNA: TGTGCCAGCAGCTTAGATCTCACCGGGGAGCTGTTTTTT. Drawing the rest from reference TRBV7-7 and TRBJ2-2, the complete variable domain is GAGVSQSPRYKVTKRGQDVTLRCDPISSHATLYWYQQALGQGPEFLTYFNYEAQPDKSGLPSDRFSAERPEGSISTLTIQRTEQRDSAMYRCASSLDLTGELFFGEGSRLTVL.

This clonotype has only a few counts. The genes are TRBV12-3 or TRBV12-4 and TRBJ2-3, with D maybe TRBD1 (5 bases). The CDR3 length is 15 residues. Trimming removed 6 bases from V and 0 bases from J, with 13 bases in between. CDR3 sequence (DNA): TGTGCCAGCAGCCTTCAGGGTCCTAGCACAGATACGCAGTATTTT. This translates into CASSLQGPSTDTQYF.

As for this clonotype: Since a much larger clone is just one base distant, this may be a read error. The rearrangement uses TRBV7-9 and TRBJ2-3; D is perhaps TRBD2 (6 bases). The CDR3 has 13 residues. CDR1 and CDR2 (germline): SEHNR, FQNEAQ (reference sequence). CDR3 sequence (DNA): TGTCCCAGCAGCTTAGCGGCAAGGGATACGCAGTATTTT. Translation gives CPSSLAARDTQYF.

The chain employs TRBV10-3 and TRBJ2-3; TRBD2 matches 16 bases. The CDR3 runs to 19 residues. Germline CDR1 and CDR2: ENHRY and SYGVKD. J lost 1 base, V lost 7 bases, and 11 bases had no gene match. This CDR3 reads CAITPSGLAGGPGTDTQYF. Here the CDR3 DNA reads TGTGCCATCACACCTTCGGGACTAGCGGGGGGGCCGGGCACAGATACGCAGTATTTT.

The chain couples TRBV4-1 to TRBJ2-7; no definite D call. The CDR3 contains 14 residues. Trimming cost V 1 base and J 2 bases, with 9 bases left between them. Germline V CDR1 and CDR2: MGHRA, YSYEKL. For the CDR3, the DNA is TGCGCCAGCAGCCAAGGGTTCGGTACCTACGAGCAGTACTTC. Protein product: CASSQGFGTYEQYF.

This clonotype was seen a handful of times. The V gene is TRBV20-1, the J gene TRBJ2-7; D gene uncertain. Germline V gene data show CDR1 as DFQATT and CDR2 as SNEGSKA (reference sequence). This CDR3 contains 13 residues. V lost 5 bases and J lost 0, with 11 bases in between. CDR3 residues: CSAENSNSYEQYF. CDR3 nucleotide sequence: TGCAGTGCTGAGAATAGCAACTCCTACGAGCAGTACTTC.

The chain couples TRBV19 to TRBJ2-1; D not resolved. Germline V gives CDR1 LNHDA, CDR2 SQIVND (reference sequence). The CDR3 is 14 amino acids. Trimming removed 5 bases at V and 2 bases at J, with 10 bases between. In DNA form, the CDR3 reads TGTGCCAGTAGTCTTACGGGCGCCTACAATGAGCAGTTCTTC. Its protein product is CASSLTGAYNEQFF. Full variable domain (remainder filled in from reference TRBV19 and TRBJ2-1): DGGITQSPKYLFRKEGQNVTLSCEQNLNHDAMYWYRQDPGQGLRLIYYSQIVNDFQKGDIAEGYSVSREKKESFPLTVTSAQKNPTAFYLCASSLTGAYNEQFFGPGTRLTVL.

A few counts support this clonotype. J is TRBJ2-7 and V is TRBV10-2; 8 positions agree with TRBD1. Losses at the gene ends were 1 base for V and 6 bases for J; bases not matched to a gene: 14. From germline, CDR1 is WSHSY and CDR2 SAAADI. This CDR3 region has 17 residues. As DNA, the CDR3 is TGCGCCAGCAGTGAGTACGACAGGGGCTTAGCTTTCGCCGAGCAGTACTTC. This gives the protein CASSEYDRGLAFAEQYF.

This clonotype was seen a handful of times. The chain is built from TRBV4-1 and TRBJ2-7; D not resolved. Trimming pared 1 base from V and 3 bases from J, leaving 7 bases between. The CDR3 sequence is 13 residues long. Germline CDR1 and CDR2: MGHRA and YSYEKL. In DNA, the CDR3 is TGCGCCAGCAGCCAAGTCGGAGACTACGAGCAGTACTTC. Translation: CASSQVGDYEQYF.

This clonotype was recorded a few times. The CDR3 bases are TGTGCCAGTAGTACCGGGTCAACCTCCGAGCAGTACTTC. It yields the protein CASSTGSTSEQYF. The chain has TRBV19 and TRBJ2-7; no clear D gene. CDR3 size: 13 residues. Trimming took off 4 bases at V and 6 bases at J, with 13 bases between the two ends. Per germline, CDR1 LNHDA and CDR2 SQIVND (reference sequence).

The CDR3 bases are TGTGCCAGCAGCTTTTCTACAGGGGAGCGAGAGACCCAGTACTTC. Its translation is CASSFSTGERETQYF. V and J are TRBV7-9 and TRBJ2-5; 7 nucleotides align to TRBD1. The CDR3 is 15 amino acids. Losses at the gene ends were 3 bases for V and 4 bases for J; bases not matched to a gene: 8. CDR1 SEHNR and CDR2 FQNEAQ come from the germline V gene (reference sequence).

This chain uses TRBV12-3 or TRBV12-4 with TRBJ2-1; D is perhaps TRBD2 (5 bases). Trimming cost V 3 bases and J 8 bases, with 14 bases left between them. CDR3 length equals 14 residues. CDR3 DNA sequence: TGTGCCAGCAGTTTTGGGCTAGCAAAGGATGAGCAGTTCTTC. Translation gives CASSFGLAKDEQFF.

This clonotype was seen only a few times. The chain is built from TRBV30 and TRBJ2-2; D is ambiguous. V lost 2 bases and J lost 0, with 7 bases in between. CDR3 length: 14 residues. Germline V gene lookup returns CDR1 GTSNPN and CDR2 SVGIG (reference sequence). The CDR3 nucleotides read TGTGCCTGGAGTCGCCGGGCGAACACCGGGGAGCTGTTTTTT. Translated: CAWSRRANTGELFF.

This clonotype was seen only a few times. The gene calls are TRBV20-1 and TRBJ2-7, with TRBD2 matching over 8 bases. This CDR3 contains 13 residues. Germline CDR1 is DFQATT and CDR2 is SNEGSKA (reference sequence). The trim removed 5 bases at V and 6 bases at J, leaving 9 bases unmatched. Here the CDR3 DNA reads TGCAGTGCTCCGGTGCGGGGGGTCCTCGAGCAGTACTTC. Protein sequence: CSAPVRGVLEQYF.

The V gene is TRBV6-5, the J gene TRBJ1-6, with D possibly matching TRBD1 (5 bases). Between the trimmed V and J ends, which lost 2 bases and 8 bases, there was a span of 10 bases. This CDR3 region has 14 residues. CDR1 is MNHEY, CDR2 SVGAGI, per germline. This chain's CDR3 is CASSYGRVYSPLHF. CDR3 nucleotide sequence: TGTGCCAGCAGTTACGGCAGGGTTTATTCACCCCTCCACTTT.

The chain combines TRBV6-5 with TRBJ2-5, with 9 bases lining up with TRBD2. The V segment lost 2 bases and the J segment 5 bases; nucleotides outside the gene matches: 3. In germline, CDR1 is MNHEY, CDR2 SVGAGI. This CDR3 has 14 amino acids. The chain's CDR3 is CASSYGGGAETQYF. The DNA for the CDR3 is TGTGCCAGCAGTTACGGCGGGGGGGCGGAGACCCAGTACTTC.

The chain recombines TRBV4-1 with TRBJ2-7; tentatively, D is TRBD1 (5 bases). Deletions cut 1 base from V and 4 bases from J, with 8 bases between. The V gene's germline CDR1 is MGHRA and CDR2 YSYEKL. The CDR3 spans 13 residues. The CDR3 nucleotides read TGCGCCAGCAGCCAAGCCAAGGGGTACGAGCAGTACTTC. This encodes CASSQAKGYEQYF.

The genes are TRBV7-9 and TRBJ2-1; perhaps TRBD2 as D (6 bases). The V and J ends lost 5 bases and 6 bases respectively, with 17 bases between them. The CDR3 is made up of 15 amino acids. Germline V CDR1 and CDR2: SEHNR, FQNEAQ (reference sequence). CDR3 DNA sequence: TGTGCCAGCAGCCACCGGGACTCACACAGCAATGAGCAGTTCTTC. This gives the protein CASSHRDSHSNEQFF. Based on the CDR3 plus reference TRBV7-9 and TRBJ2-1, the full variable domain is DTGVSQNPRHKITKRGQNVTFRCDPISEHNRLYWYRQTLGQGPEFLTYFQNEAQLEKSRLLSDRFSAERPKGSFSTLEIQRTEQGDSAMYLCASSHRDSHSNEQFFGPGTRLTVL.